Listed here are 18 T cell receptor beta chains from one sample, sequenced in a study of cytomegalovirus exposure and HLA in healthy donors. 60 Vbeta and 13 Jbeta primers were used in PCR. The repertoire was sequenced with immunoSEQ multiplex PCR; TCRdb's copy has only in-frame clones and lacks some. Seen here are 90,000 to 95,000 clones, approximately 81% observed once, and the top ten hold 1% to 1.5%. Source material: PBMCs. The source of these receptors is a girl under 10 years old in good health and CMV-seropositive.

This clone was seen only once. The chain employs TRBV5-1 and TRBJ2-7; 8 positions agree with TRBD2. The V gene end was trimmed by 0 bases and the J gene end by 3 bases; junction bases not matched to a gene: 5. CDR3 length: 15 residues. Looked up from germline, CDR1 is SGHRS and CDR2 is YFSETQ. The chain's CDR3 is CASSLVASGHYEQYF. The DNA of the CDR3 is TGCGCCAGCAGCTTGGTGGCTAGCGGGCACTACGAGCAGTACTTC.

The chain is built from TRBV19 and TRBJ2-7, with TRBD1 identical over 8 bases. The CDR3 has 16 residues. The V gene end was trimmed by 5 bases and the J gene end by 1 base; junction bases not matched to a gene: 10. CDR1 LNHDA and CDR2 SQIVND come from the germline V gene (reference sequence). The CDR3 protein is CASSVTGTGRSYEQYF. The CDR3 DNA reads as TGTGCCAGTAGTGTCACCGGGACAGGTAGGTCCTACGAGCAGTACTTC.

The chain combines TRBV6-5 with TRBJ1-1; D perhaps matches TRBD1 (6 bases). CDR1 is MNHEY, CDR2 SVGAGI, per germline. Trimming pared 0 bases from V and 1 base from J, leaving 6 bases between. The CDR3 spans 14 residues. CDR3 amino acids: CASSYSDRNTEAFF. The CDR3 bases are TGTGCCAGCAGTTACTCGGACAGGAACACTGAAGCTTTCTTT.

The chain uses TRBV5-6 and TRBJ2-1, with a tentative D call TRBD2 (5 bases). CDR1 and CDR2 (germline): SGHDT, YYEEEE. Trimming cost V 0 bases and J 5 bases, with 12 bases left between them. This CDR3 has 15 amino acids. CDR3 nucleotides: TGTGCCAGCAGCTTGGTCCAGGACTGGAACAATGAGCAGTTCTTC. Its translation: CASSLVQDWNNEQFF. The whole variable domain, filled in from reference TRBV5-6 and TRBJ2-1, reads DAGVTQSPTHLIKTRGQQVTLRCSPKSGHDTVSWYQQALGQGPQFIFQYYEEEERQRGNFPDRFSGHQFPNYSSELNVNALLLGDSALYLCASSLVQDWNNEQFFGPGTRLTVL.

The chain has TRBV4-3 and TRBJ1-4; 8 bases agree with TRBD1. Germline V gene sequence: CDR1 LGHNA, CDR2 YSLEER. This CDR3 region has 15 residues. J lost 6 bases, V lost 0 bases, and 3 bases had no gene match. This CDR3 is CASSQEGQDHEKLFF. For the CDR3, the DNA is TGCGCCAGCAGCCAAGAGGGACAGGACCATGAAAAACTGTTTTTT.

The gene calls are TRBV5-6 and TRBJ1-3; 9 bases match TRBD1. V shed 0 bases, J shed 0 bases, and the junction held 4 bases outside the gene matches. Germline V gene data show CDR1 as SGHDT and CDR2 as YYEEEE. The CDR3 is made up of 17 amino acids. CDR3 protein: CASSLGTGVVSGNTIYF. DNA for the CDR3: TGTGCCAGCAGCTTGGGGACAGGGGTTGTCTCTGGAAACACCATATATTTT.

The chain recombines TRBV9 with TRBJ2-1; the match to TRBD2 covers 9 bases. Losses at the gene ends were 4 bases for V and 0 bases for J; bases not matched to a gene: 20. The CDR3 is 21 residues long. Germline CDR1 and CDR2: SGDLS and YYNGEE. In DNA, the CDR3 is TGTGCCAGCAGCCCAATCGCCGGGGCTAGCGGGATAAGGAGCTCCTACAATGAGCAGTTCTTC. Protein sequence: CASSPIAGASGIRSSYNEQFF.

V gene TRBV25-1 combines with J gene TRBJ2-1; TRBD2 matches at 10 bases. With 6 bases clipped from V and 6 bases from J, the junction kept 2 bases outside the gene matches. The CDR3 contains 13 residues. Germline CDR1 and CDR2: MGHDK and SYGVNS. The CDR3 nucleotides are TGTGCCAGCAGATTAGCGGGAGGCAATGAGCAGTTCTTC. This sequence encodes CASRLAGGNEQFF.

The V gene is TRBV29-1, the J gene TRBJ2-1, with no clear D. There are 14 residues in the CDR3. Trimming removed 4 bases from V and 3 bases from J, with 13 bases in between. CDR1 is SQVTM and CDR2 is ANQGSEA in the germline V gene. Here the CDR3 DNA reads TGCAGCGTTGGTGGCGGAGTGGACTACAATGAGCAGTTCTTC. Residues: CSVGGGVDYNEQFF.

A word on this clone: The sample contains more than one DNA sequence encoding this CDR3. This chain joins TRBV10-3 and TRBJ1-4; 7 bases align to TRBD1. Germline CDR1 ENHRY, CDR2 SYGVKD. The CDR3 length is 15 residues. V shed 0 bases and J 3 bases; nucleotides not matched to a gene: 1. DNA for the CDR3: TGTGCCATCAGTGAGTCCGGGACAGCTAATGAAAAACTGTTTTTT. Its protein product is CAISESGTANEKLFF.

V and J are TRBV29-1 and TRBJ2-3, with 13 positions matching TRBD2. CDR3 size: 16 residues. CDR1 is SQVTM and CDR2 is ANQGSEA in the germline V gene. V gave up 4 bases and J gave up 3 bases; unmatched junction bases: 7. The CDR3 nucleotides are TGCAGCGTTGCCGACCGGACTAGCGGGAGAACAGATACGCAGTATTTT. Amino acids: CSVADRTSGRTDTQYF.

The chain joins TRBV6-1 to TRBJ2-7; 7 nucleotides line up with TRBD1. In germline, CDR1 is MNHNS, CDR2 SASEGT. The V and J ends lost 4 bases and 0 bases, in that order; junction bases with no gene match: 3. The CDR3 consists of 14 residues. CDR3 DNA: TGTGCCAGCAGTGTCGGGGACAGCTCCTACGAGCAGTACTTC. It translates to CASSVGDSSYEQYF.

Here the CDR3 reads CSARVRNTIYF. Here the CDR3 DNA reads TGCAGTGCTAGAGTCCGGAACACCATATATTTT. V is TRBV20-1 and J is TRBJ1-3; D is undetermined. The CDR3 consists of 11 residues. The V gene lost 1 base and the J gene lost 7 bases, with 5 bases spanning the gap. Germline V gives CDR1 DFQATT, CDR2 SNEGSKA (reference sequence).

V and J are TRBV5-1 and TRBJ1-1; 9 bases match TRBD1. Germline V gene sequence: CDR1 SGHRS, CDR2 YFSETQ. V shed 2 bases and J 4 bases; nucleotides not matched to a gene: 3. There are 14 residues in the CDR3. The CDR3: CASSFMTGGTEAFF. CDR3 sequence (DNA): TGCGCCAGCAGCTTCATGACAGGGGGCACTGAAGCTTTCTTT.

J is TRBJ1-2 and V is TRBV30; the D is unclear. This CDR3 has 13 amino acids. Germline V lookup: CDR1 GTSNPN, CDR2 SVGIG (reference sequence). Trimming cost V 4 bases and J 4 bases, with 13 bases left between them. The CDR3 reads CAWNYKSIYGYTF. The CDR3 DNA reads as TGTGCCTGGAATTACAAGTCCATCTATGGCTACACCTTC.

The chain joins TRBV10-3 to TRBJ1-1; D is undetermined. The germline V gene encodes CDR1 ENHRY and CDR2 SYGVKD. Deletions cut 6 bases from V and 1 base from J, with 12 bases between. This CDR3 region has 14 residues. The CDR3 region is CAIRKQNQNTEAFF. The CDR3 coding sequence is TGTGCCATCAGAAAACAGAATCAGAACACTGAAGCTTTCTTT.

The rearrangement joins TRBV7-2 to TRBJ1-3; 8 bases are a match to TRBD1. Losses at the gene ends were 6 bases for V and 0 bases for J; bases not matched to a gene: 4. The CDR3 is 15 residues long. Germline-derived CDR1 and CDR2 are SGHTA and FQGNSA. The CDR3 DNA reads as TGTGCCAGCAGGCCTACAGGGGGCTCTGGAAACACCATATATTTT. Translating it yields CASRPTGGSGNTIYF.

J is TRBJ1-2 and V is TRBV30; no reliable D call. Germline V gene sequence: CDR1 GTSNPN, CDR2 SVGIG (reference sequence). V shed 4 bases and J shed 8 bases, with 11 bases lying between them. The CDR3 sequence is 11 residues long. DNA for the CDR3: TGTGCCTGGACTGGGAGTCGCGGCTACACCTTC. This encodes CAWTGSRGYTF.